The present T cell receptor beta chain was sequenced within a study of shared clonotypes between healthy human individuals. This table comes from immunoSEQ multiplex PCR, and its TCRdb copy is limited to in-frame clones, with some not included. Of roughly 2.2 million clones in the sample, roughly 90% were seen once. The sequencing input was naive CD4+ T cells from PBMCs. Subset here: CD45RA+ positively selected. The TCR was taken from a man aged 18-30 years in good health. Some clones in this sample may be carry-over from other donors' samples.

CDR3 coding DNA: TGTGCCGTCTTCTCGACTAGCGGGTCCAACAATGAGCAGTTCTTC. Residues: CAVFSTSGSNNEQFF. The chain links TRBV10-3 to TRBJ2-1; 10 nucleotides line up with TRBD2. CDR3 length equals 15 residues. Looked up from germline, CDR1 is ENHRY and CDR2 is SYGVKD. The V gene end was trimmed by 11 bases and the J gene end by 5 bases; junction bases not matched to a gene: 12.